Below, 22 T cell receptor beta chains from the same sample are listed, as sequenced in a study of blood T cell repertoires in COVID-19. Sequencing was performed with immunoSEQ multiplex PCR; in TCRdb, only in-frame clones are kept and a portion is missing. The table records 100,000 to 150,000 clones, 80% to 90% of them present only once. Sequenced input: peripheral blood. All receptors derive from a man aged 35 to 55 with acute or convalescent COVID-19.

This rearrangement joins TRBV6-2 or TRBV6-3 to TRBJ1-6; the D is unclear. With 0 bases removed from V and 9 bases from J, the gap between germline ends came to 9 bases. This CDR3 region has 14 residues. Germline V gene lookup returns CDR1 MNHEY and CDR2 SVGEGT. CDR3 residues: CASSYSEDLSPLHF. CDR3 nucleotide sequence: TGTGCCAGCAGTTACTCTGAGGATCTTTCACCCCTCCACTTT.

There are a few counts of this clone. The chain links TRBV5-1 to TRBJ1-2; 9 bases agree with TRBD1. Losses at the gene ends were 2 bases for V and 7 bases for J; bases not matched to a gene: 9. From germline, CDR1 is SGHRS and CDR2 YFSETQ. CDR3 length equals 15 residues. CDR3 bases: TGCGCCAGCAGCTTTTATATGGGACAGGGAGGTGGCTACACCTTC. Its protein is CASSFYMGQGGGYTF.

The V call is TRBV30, the J call TRBJ1-2; 9 nucleotides agree with TRBD1. V shed 0 bases, J shed 8 bases, and the junction held 7 bases outside the gene matches. Germline CDR1 GTSNPN, CDR2 SVGIG (reference sequence). The CDR3 is 14 residues long. Written as DNA, the CDR3 is TGTGCCTGGAGTGTACTGGGACAGGGTGTAGGCTACACCTTC. It is translated as CAWSVLGQGVGYTF.

V is TRBV7-2 and J is TRBJ2-5, with 10 bases aligning to TRBD2. After removal of 5 bases from V and 1 base from J, the junction contained 4 bases not matched to a gene. From germline, CDR1 is SGHTA and CDR2 FQGNSA. The CDR3 has 15 amino acids. CDR3 bases: TGTGCCAGCAGCAGCGGGAGGGGGCCCCAAGAGACCCAGTACTTC. Translation: CASSSGRGPQETQYF.

This chain uses TRBV5-4 with TRBJ1-1; D might be TRBD1 (6 bases). CDR3 length: 14 residues. Germline values: CDR1 SGHNT, CDR2 YYREEE (reference sequence). Deletions cut 6 bases from V and 3 bases from J, with 15 bases between. In nucleotides, the CDR3 is TGTGCCAGCACTTCCAGGGGATCGTACACTGAAGCTTTCTTT. It specifies CASTSRGSYTEAFF.

The chain carries TRBV7-6 and TRBJ1-3, with 7 bases fitting TRBD1. V shed 5 bases, J shed 4 bases, and the junction held 2 bases outside the gene matches. The CDR3 totals 13 residues. Germline-derived CDR1 and CDR2 are SGHVS and FNYEAQ. CDR3 DNA: TGTGCCAGCAGCCAGGGACAGGGAAACACCATATATTTT. It specifies CASSQGQGNTIYF.

The chain is built from TRBV25-1 and TRBJ1-4; D is ambiguous. Germline lookup yields CDR1 MGHDK and CDR2 SYGVNS. The CDR3 is 14 residues long. V shed 3 bases and J shed 7 bases, with 12 bases lying between them. CDR3 bases: TGTGCCAGCAGTGATAGGCACAGAGCTGAAAAACTGTTTTTT. Encoded protein: CASSDRHRAEKLFF. The entire variable domain, with the rest obtained from reference TRBV25-1 and TRBJ1-4, is as follows: EADIYQTPRYLVIGTGKKITLECSQTMGHDKMYWYQQDPGMELHLIHYSYGVNSTEKGDLSSESTVSRIRTEHFPLTLESARPSHTSQYLCASSDRHRAEKLFFGSGTQLSVL.

The chain links TRBV6-5 to TRBJ2-5; D might be TRBD2 (5 bases). The V and J ends lost 7 bases and 10 bases respectively, with 16 bases between them. The CDR3 is made up of 12 amino acids. Germline V gene lookup returns CDR1 MNHEY and CDR2 SVGAGI. Written as DNA, the CDR3 is TGTGCCAGCACCATCCCAGGAGGCGGCCAGTACTTC. Protein: CASTIPGGGQYF.

A single count supports this clone. The V call is TRBV27, the J call TRBJ1-1, with a weak D call TRBD1 (5 bases). Germline CDR1 reads MNHEY; CDR2 reads SMNVEV (reference sequence). V was cut by 6 bases and J by 5 bases, with 13 bases left in between. The CDR3 contains 13 residues. As DNA, the CDR3 is TGTGCCAGCAGCGCGGGGGTCGAAACTGAAGCTTTCTTT. The encoded protein is CASSAGVETEAFF.

The CDR3 bases are TGTGCCAGCAGTTCGGAGACAGGGCCCTATGGCTACACCTTC. This encodes CASSSETGPYGYTF. The V call is TRBV27, the J call TRBJ1-2; 7 positions agree with TRBD1. The CDR3 has 14 residues. Trimming cost V 4 bases and J 4 bases; bases outside gene matches: 6. Germline lookup yields CDR1 MNHEY and CDR2 SMNVEV (reference sequence).

The CDR3 sequence is CASSLAGAYNEQFF. The DNA for the CDR3 is TGCGCCAGCAGCTTGGCGGGGGCCTACAATGAGCAGTTCTTC. J is TRBJ2-1 and V is TRBV5-1, with TRBD2 as a possible D gene (6 bases). Germline CDR1 is SGHRS and CDR2 is YFSETQ. V lost 0 bases to trimming and J lost 2 bases, with 6 bases between them. The CDR3 has 14 residues.

As DNA, the CDR3 is TGTGCCAGCAGCCTAACCTTGGACAGATACAATGAGCAGTTCTTC. Translating it yields CASSLTLDRYNEQFF. The genes are TRBV14 and TRBJ2-1; D might be TRBD1 (6 bases). Trimming took off 4 bases at V and 4 bases at J, with 14 bases between the two ends. CDR3 length: 15 amino acids. The germline gives CDR1 SGHDN, CDR2 FVKESK. Full variable domain (remainder filled in from reference TRBV14 and TRBJ2-1): EAGVTQFPSHSVIEKGQTVTLRCDPISGHDNLYWYRRVMGKEIKFLLHFVKESKQDESGMPNNRFLAERTGGTYSTLKVQPAELEDSGVYFCASSLTLDRYNEQFFGPGTRLTVL.

Written as DNA, the CDR3 is TGTGCCAGCACGACGGCAGGCGGAAACACCATATATTTT. Translated, it gives CASTTAGGNTIYF. The chain combines TRBV2 with TRBJ1-3; D is uncertain. CDR3 length: 13 residues. The germline V and J ends were trimmed by 7 bases and 4 bases, with 11 bases remaining between them. Germline lookup yields CDR1 SNHLY and CDR2 FYNNEI.

V gene TRBV19 combines with J gene TRBJ1-5; D remains unclear. CDR1 is LNHDA, CDR2 SQIVND, per germline (reference sequence). CDR3 length equals 13 residues. The V and J ends lost 5 bases and 2 bases respectively, with 7 bases between them. CDR3 in amino acids: CASSHPGNQPQHF. The CDR3, as DNA: TGTGCCAGTAGTCACCCAGGCAATCAGCCCCAGCATTTT.

This rearrangement joins TRBV7-6 to TRBJ2-5; a possible D gene is TRBD1 (5 bases). From germline, CDR1 is SGHVS and CDR2 FNYEAQ. This CDR3 comprises 14 residues. Trimming took 0 bases from V and 2 from J, leaving 7 bases between them. Written as DNA, the CDR3 is TGTGCCAGCAGCTTAGCGAACAGGCAAGAGACCCAGTACTTC. This gives the protein CASSLANRQETQYF.

The V gene is TRBV11-2, the J gene TRBJ2-5; 7 bases align to TRBD2. Trimming at V came to 5 bases and at J to 5 bases, leaving 17 bases not matched to a gene. The germline V gene encodes CDR1 SGHAT and CDR2 FQNNGV. The CDR3 sequence is 17 residues long. In DNA, the CDR3 is TGTGCCAGCAGCCGGGGCCCCTCGGCGGGAGTAGGGGAGACCCAGTACTTC. Amino acids: CASSRGPSAGVGETQYF.

The chain combines TRBV5-1 with TRBJ2-7, with 7 bases that match TRBD2. The CDR3 has 12 amino acids. CDR1 SGHRS and CDR2 YFSETQ come from the germline V gene. The junction had 3 bases not matched to a gene; V was cut back by 0 bases and J by 9 bases. Here the CDR3 reads CASSLAGGGQYF. CDR3 bases: TGCGCCAGCAGCTTGGCCGGCGGGGGGCAGTACTTC.

The chain uses TRBV7-2 and TRBJ2-5; 8 bases are shared with TRBD2. V shed 5 bases, J shed 2 bases, and the junction held 4 bases outside the gene matches. From germline, CDR1 is SGHTA and CDR2 FQGNSA. This CDR3 contains 14 residues. CDR3 residues: CASSHTSGQETQYF. The CDR3 DNA reads as TGTGCCAGCAGCCATACTAGCGGACAAGAGACCCAGTACTTC. Drawing the rest from reference TRBV7-2 and TRBJ2-5, the complete variable domain is GAGVSQSPSNKVTEKGKDVELRCDPISGHTALYWYRQSLGQGLEFLIYFQGNSAPDKSGLPSDRFSAERTGGSVSTLTIQRTQQEDSAVYLCASSHTSGQETQYFGPGTRLLVL.

The chain couples TRBV5-8 to TRBJ1-5, with D tentatively TRBD1 (6 bases). V lost 0 bases to trimming and J lost 4 bases, with 14 bases between them. The V gene's germline CDR1 is SGHTS and CDR2 YDEGEE. CDR3 length: 16 residues. As DNA, the CDR3 is TGTGCCAGCAGCTTGGGACTACAGGGTGGGAATCAGCCCCAGCATTTT. Amino acids: CASSLGLQGGNQPQHF.

The chain couples TRBV5-1 to TRBJ2-3; TRBD2 agrees at 8 bases. Germline CDR1 SGHRS, CDR2 YFSETQ. This CDR3 comprises 15 residues. J was trimmed by 1 base and V by 4 bases; bases with no gene match: 5. CDR3 bases: TGCGCCAGCAGCACCGTTAGCGGGGGCACAGATACGCAGTATTTT. Residues: CASSTVSGGTDTQYF.

This clone appeared once. The V and J genes are TRBV2 and TRBJ2-1; TRBD2 matches at 10 bases. J gave up 10 bases and V 6 bases, and 6 bases lay outside the gene matches. CDR3 size: 13 residues. Germline loops: CDR1 SNHLY, CDR2 FYNNEI. CDR3 in amino acids: CASRAGGSEEQFF. The CDR3 bases are TGTGCCAGCAGAGCGGGAGGGTCCGAAGAGCAGTTCTTC.

V usage is TRBV4-3 and J usage is TRBJ1-6, with 8 bases matching TRBD1. Germline trimming cut 4 bases from V and 7 bases from J; bases unmatched to any gene: 6. In germline, CDR1 is LGHNA, CDR2 YSLEER. The CDR3 spans 15 residues. CDR3 residues: CASSPRTGTNSPLHF. The CDR3 nucleotides read TGCGCCAGCAGCCCTCGGACAGGGACCAATTCACCCCTCCACTTT.